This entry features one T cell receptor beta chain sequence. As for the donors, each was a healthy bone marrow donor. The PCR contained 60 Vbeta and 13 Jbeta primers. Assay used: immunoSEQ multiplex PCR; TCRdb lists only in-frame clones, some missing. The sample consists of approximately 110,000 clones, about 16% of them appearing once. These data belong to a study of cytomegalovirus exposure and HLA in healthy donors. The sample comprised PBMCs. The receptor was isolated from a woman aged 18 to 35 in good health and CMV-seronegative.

The CDR3 here is CASSMRGNYNEQFF. CDR3 bases: TGTGCCAGTAGTATGAGGGGGAATTACAATGAGCAGTTCTTC. The chain carries TRBV19 and TRBJ2-1; D perhaps matches TRBD1 (6 bases). Trimming shortened V by 3 bases and J by 4 bases, and 10 bases separated the two germline ends. Germline loops: CDR1 LNHDA, CDR2 SQIVND (reference sequence). The CDR3 is made up of 14 amino acids.